A single sample is the source of the 15 T cell receptor beta chains below, sequenced in a study of OX40 agonist ivuxolimab in advanced cancers. The repertoire was sequenced with immunoSEQ multiplex PCR; TCRdb's copy has only in-frame clones and lacks some. The repertoire holds about 82,000 clones, over 75% seen once, with just under 2% in the top ten. This material consisted of CD4+ or CD8+ T cells sorted from blood, taken in a trial of the OX40 agonist ivuxolimab. Every receptor here comes from an adult with an advanced solid tumor such as melanoma, head and neck, liver or kidney cancer.

The chain links TRBV6-1 to TRBJ2-7, with D perhaps TRBD2 (6 bases). The germline gives CDR1 MNHNS, CDR2 SASEGT. CDR3 length equals 13 residues. Between the trimmed V and J ends, which lost 6 bases and 3 bases, there was a span of 12 bases. The CDR3 spells CASSAGRFYEQYF. As DNA, the CDR3 is TGTGCCAGCAGCGCGGGACGATTCTACGAGCAGTACTTC.

The chain links TRBV7-3 to TRBJ2-2, with a tentative D call TRBD1 (5 bases). The germline CDR1 and CDR2 sequences are SGHTA and FQGTGA. Trimming took off 5 bases at V and 8 bases at J, with 15 bases between the two ends. The CDR3 loop spans 14 amino acids. This CDR3 reads CASSQFAGQGELFF. CDR3 DNA sequence: TGTGCCAGCAGCCAATTTGCAGGGCAGGGGGAGCTGTTTTTT.

This rearrangement joins TRBV27 to TRBJ2-2, with D possibly being TRBD1 or TRBD2 (6 bases each). The ends were cut back, 6 bases at V and 4 bases at J, with 12 bases in the middle. Germline-derived CDR1 and CDR2 are MNHEY and SMNVEV (reference sequence). This CDR3 spans 14 amino acids. CDR3 region: CASRLGGTTGELFF. For the CDR3, the DNA is TGTGCCAGCAGGCTAGGGGGGACCACCGGGGAGCTGTTTTTT.

The chain combines TRBV5-1 with TRBJ2-3; a weak D match, TRBD2 (6 bases). The length of the CDR3 is 16 residues. Germline V gene sequence: CDR1 SGHRS, CDR2 YFSETQ. Trimming shortened V by 0 bases and J by 3 bases, and 14 bases separated the two germline ends. DNA of the CDR3: TGCGCCAGCAGCTTGGCCTGGACCGGGAGTACAGATACGCAGTATTTT. Translation: CASSLAWTGSTDTQYF.

The chain employs TRBV6-1 and TRBJ1-2; no reliable D call. Between the trimmed V and J ends, which lost 2 bases and 2 bases, there was a span of 3 bases. CDR3 size: 12 residues. Germline V gene lookup returns CDR1 MNHNS and CDR2 SASEGT. The DNA for the CDR3 is TGTGCCAGCAGTGAACGAAACTATGGCTACACCTTC. Translation: CASSERNYGYTF.

The V and J genes are TRBV6-1 and TRBJ1-4; maybe TRBD1 (5 bases). Per germline, CDR1 MNHNS and CDR2 SASEGT. The CDR3 spans 13 residues. Trimming took 8 bases from V and 7 from J, leaving 14 bases between them. CDR3 DNA: TGTGCCAGCGGCAGGGTCGATAGTGAAAAACTGTTTTTT. Translation: CASGRVDSEKLFF.

The chain couples TRBV28 to TRBJ2-7, with a possible D match to TRBD2 (6 bases). The germline V gene has CDR1 MDHEN and CDR2 SYDVKM. Trimming removed 7 bases at V and 5 bases at J, with 18 bases between. The CDR3 is 14 amino acids. The CDR3 loop reads CASTTQGGANEQYF. The CDR3 nucleotides are TGTGCCAGCACCACCCAAGGAGGGGCCAACGAGCAGTACTTC.

The V call is TRBV19, the J call TRBJ2-3; 7 bases match TRBD2. The CDR3 loop spans 15 amino acids. Germline V gene lookup returns CDR1 LNHDA and CDR2 SQIVND (reference sequence). V lost 3 bases and J lost 5; bases outside the gene matches: 8. The CDR3 DNA reads as TGTGCCAGTAGTATGGGGGGAGGGCCAGGAGATACGCAGTATTTT. Its protein is CASSMGGGPGDTQYF. Complete variable domain (other parts from reference TRBV19 and TRBJ2-3): DGGITQSPKYLFRKEGQNVTLSCEQNLNHDAMYWYRQDPGQGLRLIYYSQIVNDFQKGDIAEGYSVSREKKESFPLTVTSAQKNPTAFYLCASSMGGGPGDTQYFGPGTRLTVL.

The CDR3 loop is CASSIELGPGGSYEQYF. Written as DNA, the CDR3 is TGTGCCAGTAGTATAGAACTCGGGCCAGGGGGTTCCTACGAGCAGTACTTC. This chain uses TRBV19 with TRBJ2-7; 7 bases fit TRBD1. This CDR3 has 17 residues. CDR1 and CDR2 (germline): LNHDA, SQIVND (reference sequence). V was pared by 0 bases and J by 1 base, with 9 bases of the junction left unmatched.

The sample holds one count of this clone. The chain joins TRBV7-2 to TRBJ2-5; possible D gene TRBD2, 9 bases. The CDR3 has 16 amino acids. The ends were cut back, 5 bases at V and 5 bases at J, with 21 bases in the middle. CDR1 and CDR2 (germline): SGHTA, FQGNSA. The CDR3 region has the DNA TGTGCCAGCAGCCAGGGGGCTGCGGGAGGGCTCGAGACCCAGTACTTC. This codes for CASSQGAAGGLETQYF.

In this sample, this clone turned up once. The chain has TRBV5-1 and TRBJ2-2; 9 bases are a match to TRBD2. Germline V gene data show CDR1 as SGHRS and CDR2 as YFSETQ. V trimming: 1 base; J trimming: 2 bases; junction bases outside the gene matches: 3. The CDR3 is made up of 16 amino acids. This CDR3 is CASSLPLAGNTGELFF. The CDR3 DNA reads as TGCGCCAGCAGCTTGCCCCTAGCGGGAAACACCGGGGAGCTGTTTTTT.

The chain has TRBV19 and TRBJ1-1, with D perhaps TRBD1 (6 bases). The V gene's germline CDR1 is LNHDA and CDR2 SQIVND (reference sequence). The CDR3 extends over 14 amino acids. With 4 bases removed from V and 4 bases from J, the gap between germline ends came to 13 bases. The DNA for the CDR3 is TGTGCCAGTAGTACACAGGGTCCCGGCACTGAAGCTTTCTTT. Protein: CASSTQGPGTEAFF.

This chain joins TRBV7-3 and TRBJ2-3; possibly TRBD2 for D (6 bases). This CDR3 comprises 15 residues. The germline gives CDR1 SGHTA, CDR2 FQGTGA. The V end was cut by 1 base, the J end by 2 bases, with 10 bases between. The CDR3 DNA reads TGTGCCAGCAGCTTAAATAGCGGCTTCACAGATACGCAGTATTTT. Amino acids: CASSLNSGFTDTQYF.

The chain couples TRBV14 to TRBJ2-3; 10 bases align to TRBD1. Germline CDR1 SGHDN, CDR2 FVKESK. V dropped 0 bases and J dropped 5; count of bases not matched to a gene: 5. The length of the CDR3 is 16 residues. The CDR3 DNA sequence: TGTGCCAGCAGCCAAGATACGGGACAGGGGAGAGATACGCAGTATTTT. Its translation: CASSQDTGQGRDTQYF. The variable domain in full, with the rest retrieved from reference TRBV14 and TRBJ2-3, is EAGVTQFPSHSVIEKGQTVTLRCDPISGHDNLYWYRRVMGKEIKFLLHFVKESKQDESGMPNNRFLAERTGGTYSTLKVQPAELEDSGVYFCASSQDTGQGRDTQYFGPGTRLTVL.

The chain links TRBV4-2 to TRBJ2-3, with 8 bases that match TRBD2. V lost 0 bases to trimming and J lost 2 bases; unmatched junction nucleotides: 7. The CDR3 has 17 residues. Germline CDR1 and CDR2: LGHNA and YNFKEQ. This CDR3 is CASSQDRGGANTDTQYF. CDR3 in DNA: TGTGCCAGCAGCCAAGATCGGGGGGGAGCGAACACAGATACGCAGTATTTT.